This entry features one TCR beta chain sequence. Its antigen remains unknown. The sample originates from a study of OX40 agonist ivuxolimab in advanced cancers. Study-level findings and limits: Low normalized clonal expansion also occurred in some nonresponding patients. On average, CD8+ T cells had more expanded clones than CD4+.

V shed 5 bases, J shed 5 bases, and the junction held 5 bases outside the gene matches. This CDR3 has 13 amino acids. Germline assignment: CDR1 SGHTA and CDR2 FQGNSA. Method: immunoSEQ multiplex PCR; TCRdb's copy keeps in-frame clones and lacks some. The sample holds about 30,000 clones, 81% seen once. The TCR was taken from an adult with an advanced solid tumor such as melanoma, head and neck, liver or kidney cancer. Sequenced material: CD4+ or CD8+ T cells sorted from blood, taken in a trial of the OX40 agonist ivuxolimab. The V gene is TRBV7-2, the J gene TRBJ2-7, with 8 bases that match TRBD1. The CDR3 region has the DNA TGTGCCAGCAGCCCACGGACAGGGCACGAGCAGTACTTC. Translated: CASSPRTGHEQYF.